A single sample is the source of the 32 T cell receptor beta chains below, sequenced in a study of blood T cell repertoires in COVID-19. Repertoires were generated with immunoSEQ multiplex PCR, while TCRdb's copy carries only in-frame clones and drops some. The table has 250,000 to 300,000 clones, approximately 86% seen once. The sample was PBMCs or T cells enriched from blood (not recorded which). These receptors were taken from a woman in her 30s who had recovered from COVID-19.

The chain recombines TRBV29-1 with TRBJ2-1; the D gene is possibly TRBD2 (5 bases). The CDR3 extends over 15 amino acids. Germline V lookup: CDR1 SQVTM, CDR2 ANQGSEA. Trimming pared 1 base from V and 0 bases from J, leaving 10 bases between. The CDR3 protein is CSVEGLGSSYNEQFF. CDR3 coding DNA: TGCAGCGTTGAAGGTTTGGGGAGCTCCTACAATGAGCAGTTCTTC.

The chain has TRBV9 and TRBJ2-1; D unclear. Germline V gene sequence: CDR1 SGDLS, CDR2 YYNGEE. This CDR3 region has 13 residues. Trimming left V 2 bases short and J 10 bases short, with 13 bases between. DNA for the CDR3: TGTGCCAGCAGCGTCACCGCGTTCGGGGAGCAGTTCTTC. Its translation is CASSVTAFGEQFF.

This sequence joins TRBV27 and TRBJ1-2; 9 bases match TRBD1. Germline-derived CDR1 and CDR2 are MNHEY and SMNVEV (reference sequence). The V gene end was trimmed by 4 bases and the J gene end by 7 bases; junction bases not matched to a gene: 4. The CDR3 loop spans 13 amino acids. The CDR3 region is CASSWDRASGYTF. The CDR3 coding sequence is TGTGCCAGCAGTTGGGACAGGGCGTCTGGCTACACCTTC.

The chain uses TRBV9 and TRBJ2-7; TRBD2 is a possible D gene (5 bases). V shed 2 bases and J shed 0 bases, with 9 bases lying between them. The CDR3 runs 14 residues. Germline V gives CDR1 SGDLS, CDR2 YYNGEE. CDR3 loop: CASSVGRGSYEQYF. CDR3 nucleotides: TGTGCCAGCAGCGTGGGGAGAGGCTCCTACGAGCAGTACTTC.

This clone was observed a handful of times. CDR3 loop: CASSPYPGETQYF. CDR3 DNA: TGCGCCAGCAGCCCCTACCCCGGGGAGACCCAGTACTTC. The chain couples TRBV5-1 to TRBJ2-5; D is unclear. V lost 4 bases to trimming and J lost 5 bases, with 12 bases between them. Germline V CDR1 and CDR2: SGHRS, YFSETQ. CDR3 size: 13 residues.

V usage is TRBV7-6 and J usage is TRBJ1-3, with D perhaps matching TRBD1 (5 bases). The CDR3 is 16 residues long. V dropped 5 bases and J dropped 3 bases, with 17 bases sitting between them. Germline loops: CDR1 SGHVS, CDR2 FNYEAQ. The CDR3 region is CASSPGAGGIGNTIYF. The CDR3 DNA sequence: TGTGCCAGCAGCCCCGGAGCGGGGGGAATTGGAAACACCATATATTTT. Complete variable domain (other parts from reference TRBV7-6 and TRBJ1-3): GAGVSQSPRYKVTKRGQDVALRCDPISGHVSLYWYRQALGQGPEFLTYFNYEAQQDKSGLPNDRFSAERPEGSISTLTIQRTEQRDSAMYRCASSPGAGGIGNTIYFGEGSWLTVV.

The chain carries TRBV5-1 and TRBJ2-7, with TRBD1 as a possible D gene (5 bases). Trimming stripped 0 bases from V and 7 bases from J, with 20 bases between. This CDR3 has 16 amino acids. Germline lookup yields CDR1 SGHRS and CDR2 YFSETQ. CDR3 residues: CASSLAFQGAMREQYF. CDR3 coding DNA: TGCGCCAGCAGCTTGGCCTTCCAAGGGGCCATGAGAGAGCAGTACTTC.

The chain uses TRBV5-1 and TRBJ1-3; tentatively, D is TRBD1 (6 bases). Trimming took off 1 base at V and 2 bases at J, with 10 bases between the two ends. Per germline, CDR1 SGHRS and CDR2 YFSETQ. The CDR3 runs 15 residues. The CDR3 region has the DNA TGCGCCAGCAGCTTGCTGGGGGCGACTGGAAACACCATATATTTT. This gives the protein CASSLLGATGNTIYF.

The chain couples TRBV7-8 to TRBJ1-2, with D perhaps TRBD1 (6 bases). This CDR3 comprises 17 residues. Germline lookup yields CDR1 SGHVS and CDR2 FQNEAQ. V lost 1 base, J lost 2 bases, and 17 bases lay in between. The CDR3 DNA sequence: TGTGCCAGCAGCTTAGATGGGTTCCAGGGGCGGAACTATGGCTACACCTTC. It translates to CASSLDGFQGRNYGYTF.

CDR3 loop: CASRPLGTSGHEQYF. CDR3 nucleotide sequence: TGTGCCAGCAGACCATTAGGGACTAGCGGACACGAGCAGTACTTC. The gene calls are TRBV2 and TRBJ2-7, with 11 bases aligning to TRBD2. The CDR3 totals 15 residues. In germline, CDR1 is SNHLY, CDR2 FYNNEI. Trimming cost V 6 bases and J 5 bases; bases outside gene matches: 9.

This sequence joins TRBV5-4 and TRBJ1-2, with D perhaps TRBD1 (6 bases). V dropped 10 bases and J dropped 4 bases, with 17 bases sitting between them. Germline-derived CDR1 and CDR2 are SGHNT and YYREEE (reference sequence). The CDR3 covers 13 residues. The CDR3 sequence is CAGSQGTSYGYTF. The CDR3 DNA follows: TGTGCCGGATCCCAGGGGACCTCCTATGGCTACACCTTC.

This chain links TRBV30 with TRBJ1-6; unclear D gene. Germline-derived CDR1 and CDR2 are GTSNPN and SVGIG (reference sequence). Between the trimmed V and J ends, which lost 5 bases and 7 bases, there was a span of 12 bases. The CDR3 extends over 13 amino acids. In nucleotides, the CDR3 is TGTGCCTGGCGAACGGAGGTGAATTCACCCCTCCACTTT. As protein: CAWRTEVNSPLHF.

This clone came up a few times. J is TRBJ1-2 and V is TRBV7-9, with 7 nucleotides matching TRBD1. J lost 5 bases, V lost 7 bases, and 10 bases had no gene match. The germline CDR1 and CDR2 sequences are SEHNR and FQNEAQ (reference sequence). The CDR3 loop spans 14 amino acids. CDR3 amino acids: CASTPPGGTYGYTF. The DNA of the CDR3 is TGTGCCAGCACCCCACCAGGGGGGACATATGGCTACACCTTC.

This chain connects TRBV28 to TRBJ2-3, with D possibly TRBD2 on 6 matching bases. V lost 10 bases, J lost 4 bases, and 12 bases lay in between. The germline CDR1 and CDR2 sequences are MDHEN and SYDVKM. The CDR3 totals 12 residues. The CDR3 DNA is TGTGCCACACAGCGGGCTGCAGATACGCAGTATTTT. Translation: CATQRAADTQYF.

This clone was seen once. The rearrangement uses TRBV5-1 and TRBJ1-2; a weak D match, TRBD1 (5 bases). CDR3 length: 11 residues. Trimming took off 5 bases at V and 3 bases at J, with 5 bases between the two ends. Germline V gene lookup returns CDR1 SGHRS and CDR2 YFSETQ. The CDR3 nucleotides read TGCGCCAGCAGGACAGACTATGGCTACACCTTC. This codes for CASRTDYGYTF.

DNA of the CDR3: TGTGCCAGCAGTTACTCGACCTACAGGGGACCCATGAACACTGAAGCTTTCTTT. The encoded protein is CASSYSTYRGPMNTEAFF. The chain has TRBV6-2 or TRBV6-3 and TRBJ1-1; 7 bases match TRBD1. In germline, CDR1 is MNHEY, CDR2 SVGEGT. The CDR3 length is 18 residues. J lost 0 bases, V lost 0 bases, and 10 bases had no gene match.

V gene TRBV6-6 combines with J gene TRBJ2-7; 8 bases line up with TRBD1. Germline CDR1 MNHNY, CDR2 SVGAGI (reference sequence). CDR3 size: 12 residues. Trimming cost V 2 bases and J 9 bases; bases outside gene matches: 3. CDR3 DNA sequence: TGTGCCAGCAGTTACGACAGGGGAGGGCAGTACTTC. Amino acid sequence: CASSYDRGGQYF.

This chain links TRBV6-5 with TRBJ2-5, with TRBD1 as a possible D gene (5 bases). Germline V gene lookup returns CDR1 MNHEY and CDR2 SVGAGI. The germline V and J ends were trimmed by 6 bases and 5 bases, with 16 bases remaining between them. The CDR3 spans 14 residues. CDR3 nucleotide sequence: TGTGCCAGCAGCTCCAGGGAAGGGTTGGAGACCCAGTACTTC. Its protein is CASSSREGLETQYF.

This clone was recorded only once. The chain recombines TRBV15 with TRBJ1-3; D is undetermined. Trimming cost V 1 base and J 3 bases, with 22 bases left between them. This CDR3 contains 19 residues. Germline V gene data show CDR1 as LNHNV and CDR2 as YYDKDF (reference sequence). The CDR3 here is CATSRVAGNLGGRGNTIYF. CDR3 DNA sequence: TGTGCCACCAGCAGAGTCGCGGGAAATCTCGGCGGACGTGGAAACACCATATATTTT.

Here the CDR3 DNA reads TGTGCCAGTAGTGTGCAGGGACAGGCGAGCGGGCAGTACTTC. Residues: CASSVQGQASGQYF. This chain uses TRBV19 with TRBJ2-7; 8 bases align to TRBD1. V dropped 5 bases and J dropped 9; count of bases not matched to a gene: 12. The CDR3 loop spans 14 amino acids. CDR1 is LNHDA and CDR2 is SQIVND in the germline V gene (reference sequence).

The chain links TRBV6-4 to TRBJ2-2; no clear D. CDR1 and CDR2 from the germline V gene are MRHNA and SNTAGT. The CDR3 is made up of 15 amino acids. Trimming took 4 bases from V and 4 from J, leaving 13 bases between them. CDR3 protein: CASSGAGFGTGELFF. The CDR3 coding sequence is TGTGCCAGCAGTGGGGCAGGATTCGGCACCGGGGAGCTGTTTTTT.

V usage is TRBV9 and J usage is TRBJ2-1; D is possibly TRBD1 (7 bases). The CDR3 is 15 amino acids. Trimming pared 2 bases from V and 6 bases from J, leaving 15 bases between. CDR1 is SGDLS and CDR2 is YYNGEE in the germline V gene. CDR3 amino acids: CASSVRAGGLNEQFF. In DNA, the CDR3 is TGTGCCAGCAGCGTGCGGGCAGGGGGACTCAATGAGCAGTTCTTC.

This clone showed up just a few times. The chain uses TRBV5-4 and TRBJ1-1; D is perhaps TRBD1 (5 bases). The CDR3 has 13 amino acids. V dropped 0 bases and J dropped 11 bases, with 14 bases sitting between them. From germline, CDR1 is SGHNT and CDR2 YYREEE (reference sequence). The CDR3 DNA reads TGTGCCAGCAGCTTGGGGGGGGAGGCCAGGGCTTTCTTT. Its protein is CASSLGGEARAFF.

The chain couples TRBV3-1 (or the pseudogene TRBV3-2) to TRBJ1-1; D unresolved. The V gene lost 0 bases and the J gene lost 1 base, with 6 bases spanning the gap. Per germline, CDR1 LGHDT and CDR2 YNNKEL (reference sequence). This CDR3 is 14 amino acids long. Here the CDR3 reads CASSQDARNTEAFF. The CDR3, as DNA: TGTGCCAGCAGCCAAGATGCCAGGAACACTGAAGCTTTCTTT.

The chain combines TRBV27 with TRBJ1-1, with D hard to call. The CDR3 runs 13 residues. Germline V gives CDR1 MNHEY, CDR2 SMNVEV (reference sequence). The V end lost 2 bases, the J end lost 1 base, and 5 bases lay between the germline ends. The CDR3 sequence is CASSLEENTEAFF. The CDR3 DNA reads TGTGCCAGCAGTTTAGAGGAGAACACTGAAGCTTTCTTT.

The V gene is TRBV11-3, the J gene TRBJ1-3; tentative D call: TRBD1 (5 bases). The V gene lost 3 bases and the J gene lost 2 bases, with 14 bases spanning the gap. The length of the CDR3 is 16 residues. From germline, CDR1 is SGHNT and CDR2 YENEEA. The DNA for the CDR3 is TGTGCCAGCAGCTTTGACAGTTGGCGCGCTGGAAACACCATATATTTT. It codes for CASSFDSWRAGNTIYF. The complete variable domain, with remaining parts taken from reference TRBV11-3 and TRBJ1-3, reads EAGVVQSPRYKIIEKKQPVAFWCNPISGHNTLYWYLQNLGQGPELLIRYENEEAVDDSQLPKDRFSAERLKGVDSTLKIQPAELGDSAVYLCASSFDSWRAGNTIYFGEGSWLTVV.

The V and J genes are TRBV6-5 and TRBJ2-3; 8 bases map to TRBD2. Germline-derived CDR1 and CDR2 are MNHEY and SVGAGI. The CDR3 runs to 15 residues. V gave up 6 bases and J gave up 1 base; unmatched junction bases: 6. The CDR3 region is CASSRTSRRTDTQYF. The CDR3 DNA reads as TGTGCCAGCAGCCGGACTAGCCGACGCACAGATACGCAGTATTTT.

CDR3 residues: CASSLLPGFYEQYF. The CDR3 DNA sequence: TGTGCCAGCAGTTTACTTCCCGGGTTCTACGAGCAGTACTTC. The rearrangement joins TRBV28 to TRBJ2-7, with D hard to call. The germline V and J ends were trimmed by 2 bases and 3 bases, with 11 bases remaining between them. Germline assignment: CDR1 MDHEN and CDR2 SYDVKM. This CDR3 has 14 residues.

V and J are TRBV5-1 and TRBJ1-1; 7 bases align to TRBD1. CDR1 and CDR2 from the germline V gene are SGHRS and YFSETQ. The CDR3 has 16 amino acids. Germline trimming cut 0 bases from V and 7 bases from J; bases unmatched to any gene: 12. The CDR3 DNA reads as TGCGCCAGCAGCTTGGGGCACAGGGGTGCGCAGGTTGAAGCTTTCTTT. Translating gives CASSLGHRGAQVEAFF.

The genes are TRBV19 and TRBJ1-5; TRBD1 might be the D (5 bases). The CDR3 runs 15 residues. CDR1 is LNHDA, CDR2 SQIVND, per germline (reference sequence). Trimming took 4 bases from V and 7 from J, leaving 17 bases between them. The DNA of the CDR3 is TGTGCCAGTAGTACCCTTTGGCAGGGTGGGCAGCCCCAGCATTTT. It is translated as CASSTLWQGGQPQHF. Based on the CDR3 plus reference TRBV19 and TRBJ1-5, the full variable domain is DGGITQSPKYLFRKEGQNVTLSCEQNLNHDAMYWYRQDPGQGLRLIYYSQIVNDFQKGDIAEGYSVSREKKESFPLTVTSAQKNPTAFYLCASSTLWQGGQPQHFGDGTRLSIL.

The J gene is TRBJ1-3, the V gene TRBV18; D perhaps matches TRBD1 (6 bases). Germline assignment: CDR1 KGHSH and CDR2 LQKENI. The CDR3 totals 18 residues. V was pared by 2 bases and J by 0 bases, with 17 bases between. Here the CDR3 DNA reads TGTGCCAGCTCACCAAGGGCGCGGGGGCGACTCTCTGGAAACACCATATATTTT. Its protein product is CASSPRARGRLSGNTIYF.

This chain links TRBV9 with TRBJ2-7; 9 nucleotides agree with TRBD1. The CDR3 totals 14 residues. V shed 3 bases, J shed 3 bases, and the junction held 4 bases outside the gene matches. Germline V lookup: CDR1 SGDLS, CDR2 YYNGEE. As DNA, the CDR3 is TGTGCCAGCAGCGCGACAGGGGGTGACTACGAGCAGTACTTC. It is translated as CASSATGGDYEQYF.